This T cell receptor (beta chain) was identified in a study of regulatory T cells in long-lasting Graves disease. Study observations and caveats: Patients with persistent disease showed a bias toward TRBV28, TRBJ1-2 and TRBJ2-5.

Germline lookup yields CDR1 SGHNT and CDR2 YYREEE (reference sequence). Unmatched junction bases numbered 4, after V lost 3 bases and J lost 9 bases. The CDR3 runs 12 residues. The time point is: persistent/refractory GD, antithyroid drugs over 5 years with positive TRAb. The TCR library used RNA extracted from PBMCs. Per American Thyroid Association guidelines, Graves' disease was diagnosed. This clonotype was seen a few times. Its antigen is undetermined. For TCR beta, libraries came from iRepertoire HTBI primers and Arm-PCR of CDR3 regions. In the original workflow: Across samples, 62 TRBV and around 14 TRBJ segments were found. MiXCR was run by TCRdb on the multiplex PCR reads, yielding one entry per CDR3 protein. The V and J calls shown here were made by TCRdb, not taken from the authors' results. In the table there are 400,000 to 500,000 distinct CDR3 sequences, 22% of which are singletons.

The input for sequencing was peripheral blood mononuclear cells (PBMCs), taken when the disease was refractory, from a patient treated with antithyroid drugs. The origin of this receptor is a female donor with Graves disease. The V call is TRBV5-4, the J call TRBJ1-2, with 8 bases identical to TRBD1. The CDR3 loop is CASSSGQGRYTF. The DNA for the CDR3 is TGTGCCAGCAGCTCCGGACAGGGACGCTACACCTTC.